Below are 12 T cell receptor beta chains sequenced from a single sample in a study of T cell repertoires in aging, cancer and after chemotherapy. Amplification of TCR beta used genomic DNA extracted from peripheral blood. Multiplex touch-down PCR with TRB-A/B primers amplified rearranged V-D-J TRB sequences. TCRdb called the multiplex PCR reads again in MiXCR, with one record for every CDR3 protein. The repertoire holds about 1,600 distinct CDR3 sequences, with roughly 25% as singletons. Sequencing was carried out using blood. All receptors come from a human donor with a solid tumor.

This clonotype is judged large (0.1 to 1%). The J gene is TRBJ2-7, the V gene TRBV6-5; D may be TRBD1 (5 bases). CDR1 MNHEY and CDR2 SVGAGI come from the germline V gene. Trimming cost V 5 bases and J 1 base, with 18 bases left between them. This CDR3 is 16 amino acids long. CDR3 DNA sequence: TGTGCCAGCAGTCGTGGGGTCAGGGAAGGATCCTACGAGCAGTACTTC. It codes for CASSRGVREGSYEQYF.

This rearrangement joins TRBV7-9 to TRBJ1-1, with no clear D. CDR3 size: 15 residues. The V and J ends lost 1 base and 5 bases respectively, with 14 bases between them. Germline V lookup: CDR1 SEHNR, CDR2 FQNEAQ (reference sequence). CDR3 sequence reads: CASSLVWAQFTEAFF. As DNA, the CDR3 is TGTGCCAGCAGCTTAGTTTGGGCACAGTTTACTGAAGCTTTCTTT. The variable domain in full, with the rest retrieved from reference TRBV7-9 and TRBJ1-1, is DTGVSQNPRHKITKRGQNVTFRCDPISEHNRLYWYRQTLGQGPEFLTYFQNEAQLEKSRLLSDRFSAERPKGSFSTLEIQRTEQGDSAMYLCASSLVWAQFTEAFFGQGTRLTVV.

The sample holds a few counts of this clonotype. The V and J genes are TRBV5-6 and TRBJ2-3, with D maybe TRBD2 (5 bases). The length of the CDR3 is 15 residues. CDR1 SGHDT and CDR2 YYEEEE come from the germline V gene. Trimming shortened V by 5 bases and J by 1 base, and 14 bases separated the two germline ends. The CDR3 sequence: CASSQDAGGTDTQYF. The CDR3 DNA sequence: TGTGCCAGCAGTCAGGATGCGGGTGGCACAGATACGCAGTATTTT.

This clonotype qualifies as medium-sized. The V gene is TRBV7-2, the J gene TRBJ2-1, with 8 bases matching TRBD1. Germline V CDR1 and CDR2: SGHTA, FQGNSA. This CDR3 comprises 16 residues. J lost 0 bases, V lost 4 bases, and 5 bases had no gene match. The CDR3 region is CASSSRQGSSYNEQFF. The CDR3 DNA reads TGTGCCAGCAGCTCACGACAGGGGAGCTCCTACAATGAGCAGTTCTTC. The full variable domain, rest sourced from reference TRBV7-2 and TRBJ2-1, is GAGVSQSPSNKVTEKGKDVELRCDPISGHTALYWYRQSLGQGLEFLIYFQGNSAPDKSGLPSDRFSAERTGGSVSTLTIQRTQQEDSAVYLCASSSRQGSSYNEQFFGPGTRLTVL.

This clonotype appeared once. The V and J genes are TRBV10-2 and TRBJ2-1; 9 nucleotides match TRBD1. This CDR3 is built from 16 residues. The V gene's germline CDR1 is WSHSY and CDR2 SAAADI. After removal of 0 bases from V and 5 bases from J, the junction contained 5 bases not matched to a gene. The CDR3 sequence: CASSESGTGSDNEQFF. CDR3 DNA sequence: TGCGCCAGCAGTGAGTCGGGGACAGGGTCCGACAATGAGCAGTTCTTC.

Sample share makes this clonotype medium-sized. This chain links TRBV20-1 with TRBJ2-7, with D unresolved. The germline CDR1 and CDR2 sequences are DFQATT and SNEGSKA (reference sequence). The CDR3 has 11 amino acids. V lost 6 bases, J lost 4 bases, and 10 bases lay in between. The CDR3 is CSANLGYEQYF. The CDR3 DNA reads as TGCAGTGCGAACCTAGGGTACGAGCAGTACTTC.

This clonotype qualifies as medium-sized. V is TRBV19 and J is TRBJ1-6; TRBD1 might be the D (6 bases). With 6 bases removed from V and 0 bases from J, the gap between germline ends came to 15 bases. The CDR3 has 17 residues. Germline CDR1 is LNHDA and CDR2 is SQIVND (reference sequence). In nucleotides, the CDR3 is TGTGCCAGTAGCCCAGGGGTCGGGGGCTCCTATAATTCACCCCTCCACTTT. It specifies CASSPGVGGSYNSPLHF.

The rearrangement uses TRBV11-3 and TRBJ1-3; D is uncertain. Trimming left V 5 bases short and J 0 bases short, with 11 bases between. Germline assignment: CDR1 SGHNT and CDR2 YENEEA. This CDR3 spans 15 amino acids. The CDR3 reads CASSQERTSGNTIYF. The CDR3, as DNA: TGTGCCAGCAGCCAGGAAAGGACCTCTGGAAACACCATATATTTT.

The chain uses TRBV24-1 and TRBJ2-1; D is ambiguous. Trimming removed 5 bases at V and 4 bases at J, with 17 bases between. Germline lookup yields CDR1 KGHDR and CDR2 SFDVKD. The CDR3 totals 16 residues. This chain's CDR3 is CATSATRLQPYNEQFF. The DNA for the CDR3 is TGTGCCACCAGTGCCACGCGACTCCAGCCGTACAATGAGCAGTTCTTC.

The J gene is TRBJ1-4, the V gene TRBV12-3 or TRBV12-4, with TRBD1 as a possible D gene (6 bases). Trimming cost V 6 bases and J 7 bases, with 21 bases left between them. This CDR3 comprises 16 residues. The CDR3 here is CASSLGSAVGGEKLFF. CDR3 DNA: TGTGCCAGCAGCCTAGGCTCGGCCGTAGGGGGTGAAAAACTGTTTTTT.

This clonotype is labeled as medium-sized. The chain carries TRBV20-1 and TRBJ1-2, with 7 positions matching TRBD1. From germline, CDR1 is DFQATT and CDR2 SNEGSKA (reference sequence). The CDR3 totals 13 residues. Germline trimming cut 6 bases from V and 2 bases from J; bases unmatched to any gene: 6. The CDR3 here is CSASRTGNYGYTF. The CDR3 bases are TGCAGTGCCAGTAGGACAGGCAACTATGGCTACACCTTC.

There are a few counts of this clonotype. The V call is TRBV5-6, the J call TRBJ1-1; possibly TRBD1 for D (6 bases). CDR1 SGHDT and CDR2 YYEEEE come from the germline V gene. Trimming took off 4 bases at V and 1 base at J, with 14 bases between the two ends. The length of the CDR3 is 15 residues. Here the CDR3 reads CASSLGGAANTEAFF. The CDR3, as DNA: TGTGCCAGCAGCCTCGGGGGGGCTGCGAACACTGAAGCTTTCTTT.